This TCR beta chain came from a study of vaccination effects on CD4 cells after COVID-19. Looking at the study overall: It was a median of 72 days after the second dose that post-vaccine samples were obtained.

CD4+ T cells were isolated after 10 days of culture. Everyone in the study got two shots of either the BNT162b2 or mRNA-1273 vaccine. Sequenced by immunoSEQ multiplex PCR; TCRdb stores in-frame clones only, minus some. The sample has just over 55,000 clones; 78% are singletons. Trimming took 4 bases from V and 10 from J, leaving 24 bases between them. Germline CDR1 and CDR2: SGHRS and YFSETQ. The CDR3 covers 16 residues. Comment on this clone: Its antigen is currently unknown.

This receptor was taken from a human donor who received a COVID-19 vaccine. This chain links TRBV5-1 with TRBJ2-1, with TRBD2 as a possible D gene (6 bases). This sample comprised CD4+ T cells from PBMCs cultured without peptide, obtained after COVID-19 vaccination. The CDR3 loop is CASSPPASGPLGEQFF. CDR3 DNA: TGCGCCAGCAGCCCCCCAGCGAGCGGGCCACTTGGGGAGCAGTTCTTC.